The 11 T cell receptor beta chains below were found in one sample sequenced in a study of OX40 agonist ivuxolimab in advanced cancers. Libraries were prepared by immunoSEQ multiplex PCR; TCRdb keeps only in-frame clonotypes and omits some of them. The sample has about 60,000 clones; about four fifths are singletons. Here the sequenced sample was CD4+ or CD8+ T cells sorted from blood, taken in a trial of the OX40 agonist ivuxolimab. The origin of the receptors is an adult with an advanced solid tumor such as melanoma, head and neck, liver or kidney cancer.

The rearrangement joins TRBV30 to TRBJ2-1; perhaps TRBD1 as D (6 bases). CDR3 length: 14 amino acids. V gave up 2 bases and J gave up 9 bases, with 17 bases separating them. The germline gives CDR1 GTSNPN, CDR2 SVGIG (reference sequence). The CDR3 here is CAWSFLTGVGEQFF. The DNA of the CDR3 is TGTGCCTGGAGTTTTCTGACAGGAGTTGGTGAGCAGTTCTTC.

The rearrangement joins TRBV9 to TRBJ2-3; 10 bases match TRBD2. The V gene end was trimmed by 3 bases and the J gene end by 0 bases; junction bases not matched to a gene: 13. CDR3 length equals 19 residues. The germline gives CDR1 SGDLS, CDR2 YYNGEE. CDR3 sequence: CASSARQGTSGKSTDTQYF. In DNA form, the CDR3 reads TGTGCCAGCAGCGCCCGACAGGGAACTAGCGGGAAAAGCACAGATACGCAGTATTTT.

The chain uses TRBV9 and TRBJ2-7; D could derive from TRBD1 or TRBD2 (5 bases each). The germline V gene has CDR1 SGDLS and CDR2 YYNGEE. The CDR3 covers 14 residues. The V end was cut by 6 bases, the J end by 5 bases, with 18 bases between. For the CDR3, the DNA is TGTGCCAGCACCCCGGGACGCTTGGCCCACGAGCAGTACTTC. Protein sequence: CASTPGRLAHEQYF.

This clone occurred once. A read error may account for a junction end that differs from germline. The V and J genes are TRBV4-3 and TRBJ2-7; TRBD1 is a possible D gene (5 bases). The CDR3 is 13 residues long. CDR1 LGHNA and CDR2 YSLEER come from the germline V gene. CDR3 sequence: CASSQDYGDSNLF. The CDR3 coding sequence is TGCGCCAGCAGCCAAGACTATGGTGACAGTAATTTATTC.

The chain employs TRBV25-1 and TRBJ1-4; D remains ambiguous. Germline V gives CDR1 MGHDK, CDR2 SYGVNS. CDR3 length: 16 amino acids. Trimming removed 10 bases at V and 4 bases at J, with 22 bases between. In DNA form, the CDR3 reads TGTGCCATGATATACCGCCTCCCGTACTATAATGAAAAACTGTTTTTT. Translating gives CAMIYRLPYYNEKLFF.

This clone showed up just once. The junction and the germline gene differ at one end; a read error may be behind it. This chain uses TRBV6-5 with TRBJ2-7, with D tentatively TRBD2 (5 bases). Germline V lookup: CDR1 MNHEY, CDR2 SVGAGI. This CDR3 is 16 amino acids long. The CDR3 region has the DNA TGTGCCGGCAGTTATTCCAGAGACTACCCCTCCTACGAGCAGTACTTC. Its translation is CAGSYSRDYPSYEQYF.

The genes are TRBV6-1 and TRBJ2-3, with D possibly matching TRBD1 (7 bases). CDR3 length equals 18 residues. Germline values: CDR1 MNHNS, CDR2 SASEGT. The V end was cut by 1 base, the J end by 1 base, with 18 bases between. The CDR3 reads CASSEGFGGGLGTDTQYF. CDR3 sequence (DNA): TGTGCCAGCAGTGAAGGTTTCGGAGGGGGCCTTGGCACAGATACGCAGTATTTT.

This chain uses TRBV15 with TRBJ1-3, with 7 bases aligning to TRBD1. Trimming cost V 0 bases and J 0 bases; bases outside gene matches: 2. This CDR3 spans 16 amino acids. The germline CDR1 and CDR2 sequences are LNHNV and YYDKDF (reference sequence). The CDR3 loop reads CATSRDRGVSGNTIYF. As DNA, the CDR3 is TGTGCCACCAGCAGAGACAGGGGGGTCTCTGGAAACACCATATATTTT.

About this clone: Since no conserved phenylalanine or tryptophan closes the CDR3, a read error is the likely cause. The V gene is TRBV7-8, the J gene TRBJ1-5; no reliable D call. This CDR3 region has 16 residues. V was shortened by 1 base and J by 0 bases, with 10 bases between the two germline ends. Per the germline V gene, CDR1 is SGHVS and CDR2 is FQNEAQ. CDR3 loop: CASSLEQHYSNQPQHL. DNA for the CDR3: TGTGCCAGCAGCTTAGAGCAGCACTATAGCAATCAGCCCCAGCATCTT.

The genes are TRBV10-1 and TRBJ2-1; D tentatively fits TRBD1 or TRBD2 (6 bases each). The length of the CDR3 is 14 residues. Trimming left V 5 bases short and J 8 bases short, with 16 bases between. Per germline, CDR1 WNHNN and CDR2 SYGVQD (reference sequence). This CDR3 reads CASSRGSRGDEQFF. The CDR3 DNA sequence: TGCGCCAGCAGTCGGGGGTCTAGGGGGGATGAGCAGTTCTTC.

J is TRBJ2-5 and V is TRBV5-1; no clear D gene. The DNA matches TRBJ2-7 better at its end, which makes the J call doubtful. Germline values: CDR1 SGHRS, CDR2 YFSETQ. CDR3 length equals 14 residues. CDR3 sequence reads: CASSLDRYSYEQYF. CDR3 nucleotide sequence: TGCGCCAGCAGCTTGGACAGATACTCCTACGAGCAGTACTTC.